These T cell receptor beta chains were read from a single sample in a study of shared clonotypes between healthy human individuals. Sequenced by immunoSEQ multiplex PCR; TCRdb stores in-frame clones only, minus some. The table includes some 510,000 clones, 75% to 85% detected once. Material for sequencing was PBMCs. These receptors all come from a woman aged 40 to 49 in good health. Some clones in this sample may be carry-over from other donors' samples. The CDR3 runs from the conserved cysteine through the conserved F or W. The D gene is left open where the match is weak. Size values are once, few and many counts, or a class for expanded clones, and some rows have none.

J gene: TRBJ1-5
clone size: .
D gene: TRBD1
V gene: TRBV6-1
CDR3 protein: CASSATDRGYQPQHF
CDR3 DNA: TGTGCCAGCAGTGCAACGGACAGGGGCTATCAGCCCCAGCATTTT

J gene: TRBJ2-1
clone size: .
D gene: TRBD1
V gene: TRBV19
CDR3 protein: CASRPGQGPTSSYNEQFF
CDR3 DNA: TGTGCCAGTAGGCCGGGACAGGGTCCCACGAGCTCCTACAATGAGCAGTTCTTC

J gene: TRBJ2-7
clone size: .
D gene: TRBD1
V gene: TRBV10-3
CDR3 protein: CAIRGQGYEQYF
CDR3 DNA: TGTGCCATCAGAGGACAGGGGTACGAGCAGTACTTC

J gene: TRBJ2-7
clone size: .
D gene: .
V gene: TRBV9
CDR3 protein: CASSVAIRSGPSYEQYF
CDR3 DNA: TGTGCCAGCAGCGTAGCTATAAGGAGCGGACCCTCCTACGAGCAGTACTTC

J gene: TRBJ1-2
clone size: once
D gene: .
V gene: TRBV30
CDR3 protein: CAWRGDFAHYGYTF
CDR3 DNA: TGTGCCTGGAGAGGGGACTTCGCCCACTATGGCTACACCTTC

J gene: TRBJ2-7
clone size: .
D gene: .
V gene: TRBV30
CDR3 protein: CAWRGGTESYEQYF
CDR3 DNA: TGTGCCTGGAGGGGGGGGACAGAGTCCTACGAGCAGTACTTC

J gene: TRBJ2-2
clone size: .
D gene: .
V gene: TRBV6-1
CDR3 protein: CASSEWVGGELFF
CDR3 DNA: TGTGCCAGCAGTGAGTGGGTAGGCGGGGAGCTGTTTTTT

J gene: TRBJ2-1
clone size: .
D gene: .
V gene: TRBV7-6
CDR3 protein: CASSLGPQHNNEQFF
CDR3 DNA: TGTGCCAGCAGCTTAGGACCACAGCACAACAATGAGCAGTTCTTC

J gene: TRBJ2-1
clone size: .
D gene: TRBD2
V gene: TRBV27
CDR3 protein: CASSLSAGDTYNEQFF
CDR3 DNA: TGTGCCAGCAGTTTATCGGCGGGAGACACCTACAATGAGCAGTTCTTC

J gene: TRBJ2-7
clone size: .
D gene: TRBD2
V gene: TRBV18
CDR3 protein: CASSPGEGIVYEQYF
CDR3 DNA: TGTGCCAGCTCACCAGGGGAGGGGATAGTCTACGAGCAGTACTTC

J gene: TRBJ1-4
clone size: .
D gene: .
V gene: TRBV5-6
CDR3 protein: CASSPGQRNEKLFF
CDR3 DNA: TGTGCCAGCAGCCCGGGTCAGCGTAATGAAAAACTGTTTTTT

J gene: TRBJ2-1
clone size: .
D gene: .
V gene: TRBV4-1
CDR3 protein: CASSPHALGSYNEQFF
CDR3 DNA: TGCGCCAGCAGCCCCCATGCACTTGGCTCCTACAATGAGCAGTTCTTC

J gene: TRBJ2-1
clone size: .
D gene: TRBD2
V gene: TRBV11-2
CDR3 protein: CASSSGTSGNWEQFF
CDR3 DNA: TGTGCCAGCAGTTCCGGGACTAGCGGGAATTGGGAGCAGTTCTTC

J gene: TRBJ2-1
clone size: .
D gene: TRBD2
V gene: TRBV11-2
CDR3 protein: CASSLGGGSYNEQFF
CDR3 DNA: TGTGCCAGCAGCTTAGGGGGGGGCTCCTACAATGAGCAGTTCTTC

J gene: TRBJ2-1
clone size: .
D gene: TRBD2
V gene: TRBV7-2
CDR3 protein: CASSLRDYSYNEQFF
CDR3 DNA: TGTGCCAGCAGCCTAAGGGACTACTCCTACAATGAGCAGTTCTTC

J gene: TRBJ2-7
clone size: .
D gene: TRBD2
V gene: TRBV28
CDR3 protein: CASSLLAGASYEQYF
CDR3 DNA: TGTGCCAGCAGTTTATTAGCGGGAGCCTCCTACGAGCAGTACTTC

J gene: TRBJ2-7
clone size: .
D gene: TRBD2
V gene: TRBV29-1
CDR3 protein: CSVEKTGGDYEQYF
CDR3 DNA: TGCAGCGTTGAAAAAACGGGAGGAGACTACGAGCAGTACTTC

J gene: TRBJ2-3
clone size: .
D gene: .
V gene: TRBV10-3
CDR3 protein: CATEATDTQYF
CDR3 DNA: TGTGCCACCGAGGCCACAGATACGCAGTATTTT

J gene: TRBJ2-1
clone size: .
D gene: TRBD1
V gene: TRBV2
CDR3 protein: CASSQRQGSDEQFF
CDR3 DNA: TGTGCCAGCAGTCAAAGACAGGGTTCCGATGAGCAGTTCTTC

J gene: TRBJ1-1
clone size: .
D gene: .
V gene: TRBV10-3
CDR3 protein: CAISDNRDTEAFF
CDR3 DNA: TGTGCCATCAGTGATAACAGGGACACTGAAGCTTTCTTT

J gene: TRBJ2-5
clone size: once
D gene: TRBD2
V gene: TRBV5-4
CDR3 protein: CASSPGGLALQETQYF
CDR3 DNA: TGTGCCAGCAGCCCGGGGGGACTAGCGCTCCAAGAGACCCAGTACTTC

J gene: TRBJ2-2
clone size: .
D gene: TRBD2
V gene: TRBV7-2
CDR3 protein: CASSFGTTTGELFF
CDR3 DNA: TGTGCCAGCAGCTTCGGGACTACCACCGGGGAGCTGTTTTTT

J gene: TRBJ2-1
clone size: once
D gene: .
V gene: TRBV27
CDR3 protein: CASSKTRSPYNEQFF
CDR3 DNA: TGTGCCAGCAGCAAGACTAGGTCCCCATACAATGAGCAGTTCTTC

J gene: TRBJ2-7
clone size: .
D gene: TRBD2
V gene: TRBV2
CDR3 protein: CASLGGKRYEQYF
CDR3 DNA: TGTGCCAGCCTGGGGGGGAAGAGGTACGAGCAGTACTTC

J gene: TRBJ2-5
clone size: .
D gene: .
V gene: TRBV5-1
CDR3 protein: CASSVTGTQETQYF
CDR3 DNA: TGCGCCAGCAGCGTCACTGGGACCCAAGAGACCCAGTACTTC

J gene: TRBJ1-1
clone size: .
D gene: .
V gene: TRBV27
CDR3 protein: CASNPLGGGTEAFF
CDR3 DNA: TGTGCCAGCAATCCGCTAGGCGGCGGCACTGAAGCTTTCTTT

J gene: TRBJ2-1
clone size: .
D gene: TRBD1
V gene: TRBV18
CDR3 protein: CASSITGDSYNEQFF
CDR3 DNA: TGTGCCAGCTCAATCACAGGGGACTCCTACAATGAGCAGTTCTTC

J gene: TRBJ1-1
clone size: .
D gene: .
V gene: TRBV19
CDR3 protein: CASSITGRVGNAEAFF
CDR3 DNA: TGTGCCAGTAGTATAACGGGGAGGGTGGGAAACGCTGAAGCTTTCTTT

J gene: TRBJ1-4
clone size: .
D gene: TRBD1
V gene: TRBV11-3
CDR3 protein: CASSPPGTGTEKLFF
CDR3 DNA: TGTGCCAGCAGCCCACCCGGGACAGGTACCGAAAAACTGTTTTTT

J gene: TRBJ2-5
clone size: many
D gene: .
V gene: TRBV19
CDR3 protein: CASSIPATETQYF
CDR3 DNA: TGTGCCAGTAGTATTCCAGCGACGGAGACCCAGTACTTC

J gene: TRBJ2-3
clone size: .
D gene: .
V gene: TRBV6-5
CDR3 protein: CASSYSGGSTDTQYF
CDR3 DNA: TGTGCCAGCAGTTACTCGGGCGGGAGCACAGATACGCAGTATTTT

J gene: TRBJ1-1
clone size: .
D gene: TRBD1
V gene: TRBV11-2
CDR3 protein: CASSSVNRGWDTEAFF
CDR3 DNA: TGTGCCAGCAGCTCTGTGAACAGGGGTTGGGACACTGAAGCTTTCTTT

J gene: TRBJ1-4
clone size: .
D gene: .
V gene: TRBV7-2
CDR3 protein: CASSLGWTVANEKLFF
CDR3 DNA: TGTGCCAGCAGCTTAGGCTGGACAGTTGCTAATGAAAAACTGTTTTTT

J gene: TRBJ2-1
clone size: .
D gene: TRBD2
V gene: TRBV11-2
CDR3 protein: CASSPRLATEQFF
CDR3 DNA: TGTGCCAGCAGCCCGCGACTAGCAACTGAGCAGTTCTTC

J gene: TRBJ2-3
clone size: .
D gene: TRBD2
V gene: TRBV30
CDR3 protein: CASLAFVGTDTQYF
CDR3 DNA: TGTGCCTCACTAGCGTTCGTCGGCACAGATACGCAGTATTTT

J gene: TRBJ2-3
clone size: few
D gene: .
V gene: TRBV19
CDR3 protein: CASSVGGPDTQYF
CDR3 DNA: TGTGCCAGTAGCGTCGGGGGCCCAGATACGCAGTATTTT

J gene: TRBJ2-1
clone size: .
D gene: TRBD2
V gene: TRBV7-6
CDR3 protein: CASTPGLAGGSSYNEQFF
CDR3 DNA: TGTGCCAGCACCCCGGGACTAGCGGGAGGGAGCTCCTACAATGAGCAGTTCTTC

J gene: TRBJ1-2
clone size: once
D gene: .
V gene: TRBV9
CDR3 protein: CASSVGGHGYTF
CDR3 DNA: TGTGCCAGCAGCGTAGGGGGCCATGGCTACACCTTC

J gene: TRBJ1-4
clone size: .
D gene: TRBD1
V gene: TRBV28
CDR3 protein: CASSSPTGQGTNEKLFF
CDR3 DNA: TGTGCCAGCAGTTCCCCGACGGGACAGGGAACTAATGAAAAACTGTTTTTT

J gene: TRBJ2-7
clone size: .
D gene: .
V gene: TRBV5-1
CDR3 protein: CASSLGGSGPGTYEQYF
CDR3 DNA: TGCGCCAGCAGCTTGGGTGGTTCAGGACCCGGGACCTACGAGCAGTACTTC

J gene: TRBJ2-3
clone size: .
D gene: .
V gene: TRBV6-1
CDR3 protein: CASSEGRLETDTQYF
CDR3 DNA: TGTGCCAGCAGTGAGGGGAGGTTAGAGACAGATACGCAGTATTTT

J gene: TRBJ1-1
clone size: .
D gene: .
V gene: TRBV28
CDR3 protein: CASRGGGAQNTEAFF
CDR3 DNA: TGTGCCAGCAGGGGCGGAGGGGCCCAGAACACTGAAGCTTTCTTT

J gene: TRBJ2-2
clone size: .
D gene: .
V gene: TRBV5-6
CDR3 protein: CASSGTGLGELFF
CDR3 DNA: TGTGCCAGCAGCGGTACGGGCCTCGGGGAGCTGTTTTTT

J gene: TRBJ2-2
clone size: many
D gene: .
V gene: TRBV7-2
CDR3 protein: CASRVKTGQDTGELFF
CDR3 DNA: TGTGCCAGCAGGGTAAAAACAGGGCAGGACACCGGGGAGCTGTTTTTT

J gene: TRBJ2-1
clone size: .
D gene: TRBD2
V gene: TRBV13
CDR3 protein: CASSYRTSGRTSSYNEQFF
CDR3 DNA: TGTGCCAGCAGCTACCGGACTAGCGGCAGGACGAGCTCCTACAATGAGCAGTTCTTC

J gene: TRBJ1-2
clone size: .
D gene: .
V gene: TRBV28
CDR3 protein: CASSSSGYGYTF
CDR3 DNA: TGTGCCAGCAGTTCCTCAGGCTATGGCTACACCTTC

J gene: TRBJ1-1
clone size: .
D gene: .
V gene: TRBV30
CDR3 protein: CAWSVLWKRGGQPNTEAFF
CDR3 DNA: TGTGCCTGGAGTGTACTTTGGAAAAGGGGGGGACAACCGAACACTGAAGCTTTCTTT

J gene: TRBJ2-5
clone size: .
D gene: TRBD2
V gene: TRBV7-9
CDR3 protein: CASSASSGGGQETQYF
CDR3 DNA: TGTGCCAGCAGCGCCTCTAGCGGTGGGGGGCAAGAGACCCAGTACTTC

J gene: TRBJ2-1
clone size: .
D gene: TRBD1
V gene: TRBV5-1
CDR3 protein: CASSFQPGGDEQFF
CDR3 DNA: TGCGCCAGCAGCTTCCAGCCAGGGGGAGATGAGCAGTTCTTC

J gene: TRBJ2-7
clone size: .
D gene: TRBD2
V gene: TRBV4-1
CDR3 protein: CASSQDYAGATYEQYF
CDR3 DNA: TGCGCCAGCAGCCAAGATTACGCGGGAGCTACCTACGAGCAGTACTTC

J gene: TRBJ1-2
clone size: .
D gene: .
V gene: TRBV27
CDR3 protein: CASSLGANYGYTF
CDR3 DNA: TGTGCCAGCAGTTTAGGAGCTAACTATGGCTACACCTTC

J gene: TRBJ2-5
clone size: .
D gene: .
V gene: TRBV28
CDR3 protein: CASRRGQRVETQYF
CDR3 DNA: TGTGCCAGCAGGCGGGGACAGCGGGTCGAGACCCAGTACTTC

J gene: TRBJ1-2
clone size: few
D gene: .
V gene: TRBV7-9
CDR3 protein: CASTLRSREGYTF
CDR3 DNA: TGTGCCAGCACCCTAAGGTCCAGAGAGGGCTACACCTTC

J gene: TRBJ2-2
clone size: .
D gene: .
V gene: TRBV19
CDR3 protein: CASSTNRLGSLTGELFF
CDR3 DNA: TGTGCCAGTAGTACGAATCGGCTCGGAAGTCTCACCGGGGAGCTGTTTTTT

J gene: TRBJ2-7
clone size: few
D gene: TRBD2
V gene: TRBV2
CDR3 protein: CASIGRRELGQYF
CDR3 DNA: TGTGCCAGCATCGGTCGGCGGGAGCTCGGGCAGTACTTC

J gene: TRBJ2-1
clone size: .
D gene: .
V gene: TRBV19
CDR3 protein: CASSQPGSRQDNEQFF
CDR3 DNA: TGTGCCAGTAGTCAACCAGGGTCGAGACAGGACAATGAGCAGTTCTTC

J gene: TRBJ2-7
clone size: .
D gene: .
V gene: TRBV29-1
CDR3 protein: CSVGEASEQYF
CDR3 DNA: TGCAGCGTTGGGGAGGCCTCCGAGCAGTACTTC